One and the same sample provided the 19 T cell receptor beta chains below, sequenced in a study of beta chain features in type 1 diabetes. Study outcomes and limitations: TCRB CDR3s were moderately but significantly shorter in Type 1 diabetes patients in all four CD4+ subsets.

These receptors have no identified antigens. Sequencing targeted expressed TCRB transcripts, as all isolated RNA had been reverse transcribed. Measured with immunoSEQ multiplex PCR; TCRdb has only the in-frame clones, and not every one. The profile shows around 340,000 clones, approximately 9.7% of them singletons. Sequencing was carried out using central memory CD4+ T cells from blood. Receptor source: a man younger than 40 with type 1 diabetes.

V and J are TRBV6-6 and TRBJ2-7; 8 bases are shared with TRBD1. The junction had 10 bases not matched to a gene; V was cut back by 2 bases and J by 4 bases. The CDR3 is made up of 16 amino acids. CDR1 and CDR2 (germline): MNHNY, SVGAGI (reference sequence). The CDR3 DNA reads as TGTGCCAGCAGTTACCCCCGGACAGGGAATAGGTACGAGCAGTACTTC. It codes for CASSYPRTGNRYEQYF.

This clone has just a few counts. V gene TRBV9 combines with J gene TRBJ1-2, with a weak D call TRBD1 (5 bases). Looked up from germline, CDR1 is SGDLS and CDR2 is YYNGEE. The CDR3 has 15 residues. The V end lost 4 bases, the J end lost 4 bases, and 17 bases lay between the germline ends. Here the CDR3 DNA reads TGTGCCAGCAGCAGAGAGGGGATGGGTTTCTATGGCTACACCTTC. The encoded protein is CASSREGMGFYGYTF. The complete variable domain, with remaining parts taken from reference TRBV9 and TRBJ1-2, reads DSGVTQTPKHLITATGQRVTLRCSPRSGDLSVYWYQQSLDQGLQFLIQYYNGEERAKGNILERFSAQQFPDLHSELNLSSLELGDSALYFCASSREGMGFYGYTFGSGTRLTVV.

V gene TRBV29-1 combines with J gene TRBJ2-7; either TRBD1 or TRBD2 may supply D (7 bases each). CDR1 SQVTM and CDR2 ANQGSEA come from the germline V gene. The V end lost 5 bases, the J end lost 2 bases, and 13 bases lay between the germline ends. The CDR3 extends over 13 amino acids. CDR3 sequence reads: CSVQRDSTYEQYF. CDR3 in DNA: TGCAGCGTTCAGCGGGACAGCACCTACGAGCAGTACTTC.

This clone was counted a few times. The chain recombines TRBV20-1 with TRBJ2-5, with D perhaps TRBD1 or TRBD2 (6 bases each). This CDR3 contains 11 residues. CDR1 is DFQATT and CDR2 is SNEGSKA in the germline V gene (reference sequence). The V end was cut by 6 bases, the J end by 13 bases, with 18 bases between. CDR3 region: CSAPLRGPRYF. The CDR3 nucleotides read TGCAGTGCCCCCCTCCGGGGGCCAAGGTACTTC.

This clone was counted ten times or more. J is TRBJ2-6 and V is TRBV6-5, with D possibly being TRBD1 (6 bases). V was clipped by 8 bases and J by 2 bases, with 7 bases between them. From germline, CDR1 is MNHEY and CDR2 SVGAGI. This CDR3 comprises 13 residues. As DNA, the CDR3 is TGTGCCAGCGGGGGCCCTGGGGCCAACGTCCTGACTTTC. Its translation: CASGGPGANVLTF.

This chain uses TRBV10-3 with TRBJ2-2; the D is unclear. Trimming removed 3 bases at V and 5 bases at J, with 7 bases between. Per germline, CDR1 ENHRY and CDR2 SYGVKD. The CDR3 runs 13 residues. The CDR3 nucleotides read TGTGCCATCAGTGAAAGGCAGACCGGGGAGCTGTTTTTT. It translates to CAISERQTGELFF.

This clone was picked up a small number of times. V gene TRBV4-3 combines with J gene TRBJ2-3; D ambiguous. V was cut by 0 bases and J by 5 bases, with 6 bases left in between. This CDR3 contains 13 residues. The germline V gene encodes CDR1 LGHNA and CDR2 YSLEER. The CDR3: CASSQDKQDTQYF. CDR3 sequence (DNA): TGCGCCAGCAGCCAAGATAAGCAAGATACGCAGTATTTT.

This sequence joins TRBV30 and TRBJ1-6, with TRBD1 matching 9 bases. Germline V gene lookup returns CDR1 GTSNPN and CDR2 SVGIG (reference sequence). The CDR3 consists of 13 residues. Losses at the gene ends were 3 bases for V and 10 bases for J; bases not matched to a gene: 4. This CDR3 reads CAWRGQGFSPLHF. CDR3 coding DNA: TGTGCCTGGAGGGGACAGGGTTTCTCACCCCTCCACTTT.

The CDR3 sequence is CASSERRDGAQYF. CDR3 bases: TGTGCCAGCAGTGAACGGCGAGACGGGGCCCAGTACTTC. V usage is TRBV6-1 and J usage is TRBJ2-5; a possible D gene is TRBD2 (5 bases). The CDR3 runs to 13 residues. Germline V gene lookup returns CDR1 MNHNS and CDR2 SASEGT. V was cut by 2 bases and J by 9 bases, with 13 bases left in between.

This clone was seen at least ten times. The chain links TRBV5-1 to TRBJ1-3; D gene uncertain. In germline, CDR1 is SGHRS, CDR2 YFSETQ. The CDR3 length is 14 residues. Trimming took off 3 bases at V and 2 bases at J, with 9 bases between the two ends. This chain's CDR3 is CASSSGLTGNTIYF. CDR3 nucleotide sequence: TGCGCCAGCAGCTCGGGCCTGACTGGAAACACCATATATTTT.

V gene TRBV9 combines with J gene TRBJ2-2, with a possible D match to TRBD1 (6 bases). CDR3 length: 18 amino acids. Germline V gene lookup returns CDR1 SGDLS and CDR2 YYNGEE. Trimming removed 3 bases at V and 2 bases at J, with 20 bases between. CDR3: CASSDSPWTDFNTGELFF. Here the CDR3 DNA reads TGTGCCAGCAGCGATTCTCCCTGGACAGATTTCAACACCGGGGAGCTGTTTTTT.

This clone was counted only a few times. V usage is TRBV5-1 and J usage is TRBJ2-5; 9 bases fit TRBD1. Germline-derived CDR1 and CDR2 are SGHRS and YFSETQ. Germline trimming cut 0 bases from V and 1 base from J; bases unmatched to any gene: 7. There are 17 residues in the CDR3. The CDR3 DNA reads TGCGCCAGCAGCTTGGTCTACGGGACAGGGAGCCAAGAGACCCAGTACTTC. Amino acids: CASSLVYGTGSQETQYF.

The rearrangement joins TRBV30 to TRBJ2-2; D uncertain. V dropped 2 bases and J dropped 6 bases, with 7 bases sitting between them. Germline V CDR1 and CDR2: GTSNPN, SVGIG (reference sequence). The CDR3 is 12 residues long. The chain's CDR3 is CAWSSEPGELFF. The CDR3 nucleotides read TGTGCCTGGAGTTCAGAACCCGGGGAGCTGTTTTTT.

The chain carries TRBV30 and TRBJ2-5, with D possibly being TRBD1 (7 bases). Trimming shortened V by 3 bases and J by 2 bases, and 13 bases separated the two germline ends. In germline, CDR1 is GTSNPN, CDR2 SVGIG (reference sequence). The CDR3 covers 14 residues. Here the CDR3 DNA reads TGTGCCTGGAGCGCGGGACAGCTTCAAGAGACCCAGTACTTC. Translating gives CAWSAGQLQETQYF.

This clone was detected only a few times. V gene TRBV9 combines with J gene TRBJ2-5; D could derive from TRBD1 or TRBD2 (6 bases each). Germline CDR1 and CDR2: SGDLS and YYNGEE. There are 14 residues in the CDR3. Trimming pared 7 bases from V and 5 bases from J, leaving 18 bases between. The CDR3 DNA reads as TGTGCCAGCGCGCAGGGGAGGCTCGCCGAGACCCAGTACTTC. Amino acid sequence: CASAQGRLAETQYF.

This clone was seen only a few times. In DNA, the CDR3 is TGTGCCAGCAGCTTCTATGGGTTCCAAGAGACCCAGTACTTC. Protein: CASSFYGFQETQYF. The chain recombines TRBV5-6 with TRBJ2-5; D uncertain. The germline V gene encodes CDR1 SGHDT and CDR2 YYEEEE. This CDR3 has 14 residues. V lost 2 bases to trimming and J lost 1 base, with 9 bases between them.

On this clone itself: This same CDR3 is encoded by further DNA sequences in the sample. This chain uses TRBV11-2 with TRBJ2-3, with TRBD1 matching over 7 bases. The trim removed 1 base at V and 3 bases at J, leaving 4 bases unmatched. Germline V gives CDR1 SGHAT, CDR2 FQNNGV. This CDR3 region has 15 residues. DNA of the CDR3: TGTGCCAGCAGCTTAGGGACAGGAGTTACAGATACGCAGTATTTT. This encodes CASSLGTGVTDTQYF.

The chain uses TRBV6-6 and TRBJ2-3; D may be TRBD1 or TRBD2 (6 bases each). The CDR3 loop spans 15 amino acids. V was cut by 4 bases and J by 4 bases, with 15 bases left in between. Germline V lookup: CDR1 MNHNY, CDR2 SVGAGI (reference sequence). CDR3 amino acids: CASSSTGTGADTQYF. Written as DNA, the CDR3 is TGTGCCAGCAGTTCAACAGGGACGGGAGCAGATACGCAGTATTTT.

DNA for the CDR3: TGTGCCAGCAGTTTTGGGGCAGCCCAAGAGACCCAGTACTTC. Translated: CASSFGAAQETQYF. The genes are TRBV7-9 and TRBJ2-5; D may be TRBD1 (5 bases). Trimming removed 6 bases at V and 1 base at J, with 12 bases between. The CDR3 runs 14 residues. Germline CDR1 is SEHNR and CDR2 is FQNEAQ (reference sequence).